The next 10 T cell receptor beta chains were all read from a single sample in a study of T cell changes during pregnancy in multiple sclerosis. Produced via immunoSEQ multiplex PCR; TCRdb's table is partial and in-frame only. This sample carries 91,000 or so clones, almost 95% of them seen once, and the ten largest clones take more than 2%. This material consisted of peripheral blood, taken after pregnancy. These receptors came from a female donor with multiple sclerosis, enrolled in a pregnancy study.

The chain uses TRBV5-8 and TRBJ2-7; 13 bases line up with TRBD2. Germline CDR1 and CDR2: SGHTS and YDEGEE. Unmatched junction bases numbered 11, after V lost 3 bases and J lost 5 bases. CDR3 size: 17 residues. The CDR3 spells CASSSLWTSGSRNEQYF. CDR3 coding DNA: TGTGCCAGCAGCTCCCTTTGGACTAGCGGGAGTCGGAACGAGCAGTACTTC.

The chain couples TRBV7-2 to TRBJ2-7; 8 bases are a match to TRBD2. The CDR3 consists of 17 residues. V lost 2 bases and J lost 1; bases outside the gene matches: 10. The germline V gene encodes CDR1 SGHTA and CDR2 FQGNSA. The CDR3 sequence: CASSLPSGGTPSYEQYF. CDR3 DNA: TGTGCCAGCAGCTTACCTTCGGGGGGGACACCGTCCTACGAGCAGTACTTC.

The rearrangement links TRBV6-6 to TRBJ1-2; D is perhaps TRBD1 (5 bases). Trimming cost V 2 bases and J 3 bases, with 13 bases left between them. CDR3 size: 15 residues. Germline V gene lookup returns CDR1 MNHNY and CDR2 SVGAGI (reference sequence). CDR3 loop: CASSYPGNRHYGYTF. CDR3 bases: TGTGCCAGCAGTTACCCAGGGAATAGGCACTATGGCTACACCTTC.

The chain carries TRBV27 and TRBJ2-3; D possibly corresponds to TRBD1 (6 bases). Germline assignment: CDR1 MNHEY and CDR2 SMNVEV (reference sequence). CDR3 length: 16 residues. Trimming removed 4 bases at V and 3 bases at J, with 17 bases between. In nucleotides, the CDR3 is TGTGCCAGCAGTTCGAAACAGGGAATTGGTACAGATACGCAGTATTTT. Its protein is CASSSKQGIGTDTQYF.

V usage is TRBV27 and J usage is TRBJ2-5, with D tentatively TRBD2 (6 bases). Germline V gene lookup returns CDR1 MNHEY and CDR2 SMNVEV (reference sequence). This CDR3 is 15 amino acids long. The germline V and J ends were trimmed by 1 base and 4 bases, with 13 bases remaining between them. The CDR3 nucleotides read TGTGCCAGCAGTTTATGGTTGGGCGGGGCAGAGACCCAGTACTTC. Translating it yields CASSLWLGGAETQYF.

This clone has a single count. The V call is TRBV2, the J call TRBJ1-1, with 7 bases lining up with TRBD1. The CDR3 contains 13 residues. Germline V gene data show CDR1 as SNHLY and CDR2 as FYNNEI. Unmatched junction bases numbered 7, after V lost 2 bases and J lost 10 bases. The CDR3, as DNA: TGTGCCAGCAGTGAAACGAATCGACAGGGAGCTTTCTTT. As protein: CASSETNRQGAFF.

CDR3 loop: CSASATYEQYF. The CDR3 coding sequence is TGCAGTGCCAGCGCGACCTACGAGCAGTACTTC. V and J are TRBV20-1 and TRBJ2-7; D gene ambiguous. Per the germline V gene, CDR1 is DFQATT and CDR2 is SNEGSKA (reference sequence). Trimming pared 6 bases from V and 2 bases from J, leaving 8 bases between. The CDR3 is 11 amino acids.

This clone has just a few counts. The chain recombines TRBV25-1 with TRBJ2-2; D may be TRBD1 (6 bases). V lost 4 bases, J lost 1 base, and 16 bases lay in between. Germline values: CDR1 MGHDK, CDR2 SYGVNS. The CDR3 is 17 residues long. CDR3: CASSVIRDTLNTGELFF. In nucleotides, the CDR3 is TGTGCCAGCAGTGTTATCCGGGACACCTTGAACACCGGGGAGCTGTTTTTT.

The CDR3 DNA reads as TGTGCCAGCAGCTTAGTTGGGGGCTCCACAGATACGCAGTATTTT. This sequence encodes CASSLVGGSTDTQYF. The J gene is TRBJ2-3, the V gene TRBV7-6, with D possibly being TRBD1 (6 bases). Trimming shortened V by 1 base and J by 2 bases, and 10 bases separated the two germline ends. Germline values: CDR1 SGHVS, CDR2 FNYEAQ. CDR3 length: 15 amino acids.

J is TRBJ1-5 and V is TRBV29-1, with 11 bases fitting TRBD1. The CDR3 totals 15 residues. Germline loops: CDR1 SQVTM, CDR2 ANQGSEA. With V trimmed by 5 bases and J by 6 bases, 9 bases remained unmatched. In DNA form, the CDR3 reads TGCAGCGTTTCGATGGGGACAGGGGGAGGTCAGCCCCAGCATTTT. This codes for CSVSMGTGGGQPQHF. Drawing the rest from reference TRBV29-1 and TRBJ1-5, the complete variable domain is SAVISQKPSRDICQRGTSLTIQCQVDSQVTMMFWYRQQPGQSLTLIATANQGSEATYESGFVIDKFPISRPNLTFSTLTVSNMSPEDSSIYLCSVSMGTGGGQPQHFGDGTRLSIL.